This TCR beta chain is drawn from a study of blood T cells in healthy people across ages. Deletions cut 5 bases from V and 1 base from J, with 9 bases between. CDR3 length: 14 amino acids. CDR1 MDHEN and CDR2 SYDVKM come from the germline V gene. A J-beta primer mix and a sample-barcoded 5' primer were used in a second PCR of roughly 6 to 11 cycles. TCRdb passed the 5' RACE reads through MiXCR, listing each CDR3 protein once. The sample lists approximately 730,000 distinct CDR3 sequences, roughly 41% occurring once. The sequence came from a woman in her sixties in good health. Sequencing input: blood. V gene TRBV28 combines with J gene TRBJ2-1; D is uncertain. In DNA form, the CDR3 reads TGTGCCAGCAGTCTCTCCGAGTCCTACAATGAGCAGTTCTTC. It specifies CASSLSESYNEQFF.